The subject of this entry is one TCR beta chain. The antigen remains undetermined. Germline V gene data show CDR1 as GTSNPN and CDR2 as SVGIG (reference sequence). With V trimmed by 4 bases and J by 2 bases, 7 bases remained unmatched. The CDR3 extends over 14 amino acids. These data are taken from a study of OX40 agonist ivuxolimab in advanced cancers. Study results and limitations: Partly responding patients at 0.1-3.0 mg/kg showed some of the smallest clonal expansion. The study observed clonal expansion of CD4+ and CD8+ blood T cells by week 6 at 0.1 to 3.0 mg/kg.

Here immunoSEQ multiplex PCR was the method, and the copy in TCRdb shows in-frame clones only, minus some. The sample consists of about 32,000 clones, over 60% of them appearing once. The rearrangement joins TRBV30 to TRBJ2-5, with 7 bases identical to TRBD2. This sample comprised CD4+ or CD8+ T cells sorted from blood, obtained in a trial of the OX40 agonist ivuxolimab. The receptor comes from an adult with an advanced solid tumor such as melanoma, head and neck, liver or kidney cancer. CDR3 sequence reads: CAWTEVGGQETQYF. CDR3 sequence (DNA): TGTGCCTGGACGGAAGTCGGGGGGCAAGAGACCCAGTACTTC.